A selection of T cell receptor beta chains follows, all from one sample in a study of blood T cell repertoires in COVID-19. Generated by immunoSEQ multiplex PCR, the TCRdb table keeps only in-frame clones and is missing some. The repertoire includes 150,000 to 200,000 clones, about 89% of them detected once, and less than 3.5% sits in the top ten. The sample was peripheral blood. Source of these receptors: a man aged 65 to 85 with acute or convalescent COVID-19. Both conserved end residues are part of each CDR3. D genes are given only for firm matches. A row's size may be missing; if present it is once, few, many or a size class.

J | D | size | V | DNA | CDR3
TRBJ2-1 | . | once | TRBV5-1 | TGCGCCAGCAGCTTGGGTTTAGGGGCCCTCATCTCCTACAATGAGCAGTTCTTC | CASSLGLGALISYNEQFF
TRBJ1-4 | TRBD1 | . | TRBV2 | TGTGCCAGCAGTGAAGGCACAGGGGGAGAAAAACTGTTTTTT | CASSEGTGGEKLFF
TRBJ2-2 | TRBD1 | . | TRBV6-1 | TGTGCCAGCAGTGAAAGAGGACAGGGGGCGCAAGTCAGCACCGGGGAGCTGTTTTTT | CASSERGQGAQVSTGELFF
TRBJ1-5 | . | . | TRBV24-1 | TGTGCCACCAGTGCCCCTGGGGGGGGCGGCAATCAGCCCCAGCATTTT | CATSAPGGGGNQPQHF
TRBJ1-4 | TRBD1 | . | TRBV29-1 | TGCAGCGTTGGGGGTGTAGGACAGGGGGCGTTTAATGAAAAACTGTTTTTT | CSVGGVGQGAFNEKLFF
TRBJ2-3 | TRBD1 | . | TRBV30 | TGTGCCTGGAACCTTGACAGGGGGTCAGATACGCAGTATTTT | CAWNLDRGSDTQYF
TRBJ1-5 | TRBD1 | . | TRBV19 | TGTGCCAGTGGAGACTCGCTAGACAGGGCGCCCAATCAGCCCCAGCATTTT | CASGDSLDRAPNQPQHF
TRBJ2-7 | . | . | TRBV4-1 | TGCGCCAGCAGTGTCGGGGGTCACTCCTACGAGCAGTACTTC | CASSVGGHSYEQYF
TRBJ1-1 | TRBD1 | . | TRBV6-5 | TGTGCCAGCAACCCTAGGACAGGGCGGAACACTGAAGCTTTCTTT | CASNPRTGRNTEAFF
TRBJ1-5 | . | . | TRBV28 | TGTGCCAGCAGTGTGGGGAGTAGACAGCCCCAGCATTTT | CASSVGSRQPQHF